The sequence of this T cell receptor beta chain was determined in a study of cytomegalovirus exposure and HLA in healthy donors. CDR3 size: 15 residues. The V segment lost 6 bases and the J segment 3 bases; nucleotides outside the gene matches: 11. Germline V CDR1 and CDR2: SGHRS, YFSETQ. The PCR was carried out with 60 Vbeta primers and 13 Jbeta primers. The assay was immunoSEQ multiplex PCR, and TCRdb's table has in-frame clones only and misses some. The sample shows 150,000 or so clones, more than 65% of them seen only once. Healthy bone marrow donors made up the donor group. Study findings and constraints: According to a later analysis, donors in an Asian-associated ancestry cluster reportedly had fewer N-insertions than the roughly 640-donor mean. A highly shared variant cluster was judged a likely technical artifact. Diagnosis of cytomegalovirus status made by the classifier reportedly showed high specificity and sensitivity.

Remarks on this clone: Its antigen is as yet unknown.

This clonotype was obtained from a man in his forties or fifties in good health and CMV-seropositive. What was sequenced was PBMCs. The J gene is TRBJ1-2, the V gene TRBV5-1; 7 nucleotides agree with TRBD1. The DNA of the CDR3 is TGCGCCAGCAAAGGAAATACAGGGGCGGACTATGGCTACACCTTC. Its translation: CASKGNTGADYGYTF. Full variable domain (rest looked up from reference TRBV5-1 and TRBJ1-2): KAGVTQTPRYLIKTRGQQVTLSCSPISGHRSVSWYQQTPGQGLQFLFEYFSETQRNKGNFPGRFSGRQFSNSRSEMNVSTLELGDSALYLCASKGNTGADYGYTFGSGTRLTVV.